The entry below describes one T cell receptor (beta chain). The data were obtained in a study of shared clonotypes between healthy human individuals. J lost 3 bases, V lost 7 bases, and 6 bases had no gene match. This CDR3 is built from 13 residues. Germline values: CDR1 MNHNY, CDR2 SVGAGI (reference sequence). Sequencing was performed with immunoSEQ multiplex PCR; in TCRdb, only in-frame clones are kept and a portion is missing. The sample carries approximately 500,000 clones, 70% to 80% recorded once. The chain uses TRBV6-6 and TRBJ2-7; 7 bases are shared with TRBD2. The TCR originated in a woman between 40 and 55 years old in good health. Some clones in this sample may be carry-over from other donors' samples. Material: PBMCs. CDR3 loop: CASTSGTIYEQYF. CDR3 sequence (DNA): TGTGCCAGCACCTCCGGGACTATCTACGAGCAGTACTTC.